The T cell receptor (beta chain) described here comes from a study of shared clonotypes between healthy human individuals. Investigators divided CD4+ cells into CD45RA+ naive and CD45RA-negative memory subsets. The repertoire was sequenced with immunoSEQ multiplex PCR; TCRdb's copy has only in-frame clones and lacks some. The data hold about 520,000 clones, with about 96% observed a single time. The TCR comes from a woman between 25 and 40 years old in good health. Sequencing was carried out using naive CD4+ T cells sorted from blood. Subset reported: CD45RA+ positively selected.

For the CDR3, the DNA is TGTGCCAGCAGCCCCGGGTCAGTACTCAATGAGCAGTTCTTC. It specifies CASSPGSVLNEQFF. This chain links TRBV7-3 with TRBJ2-1; no firm D call. Trimming took 5 bases from V and 6 from J, leaving 14 bases between them. Germline lookup yields CDR1 SGHTA and CDR2 FQGTGA. The CDR3 runs 14 residues.